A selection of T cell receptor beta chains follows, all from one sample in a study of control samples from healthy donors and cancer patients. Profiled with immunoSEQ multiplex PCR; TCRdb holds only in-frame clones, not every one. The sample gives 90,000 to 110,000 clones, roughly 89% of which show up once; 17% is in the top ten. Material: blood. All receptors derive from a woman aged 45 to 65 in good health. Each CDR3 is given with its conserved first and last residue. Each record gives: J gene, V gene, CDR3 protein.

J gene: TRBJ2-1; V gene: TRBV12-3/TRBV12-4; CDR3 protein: CASTSGKKNEQFF
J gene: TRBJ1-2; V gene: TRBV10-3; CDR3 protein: CAISESGYGYTF
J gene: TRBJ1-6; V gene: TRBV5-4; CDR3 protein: CASSRGQGPSSYNSPLHF
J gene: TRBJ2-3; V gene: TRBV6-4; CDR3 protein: CASSERGTDTQYF
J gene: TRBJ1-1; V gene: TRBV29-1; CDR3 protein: CSAKAGQNTEAFF
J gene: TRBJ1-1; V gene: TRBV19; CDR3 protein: CASSILQGPGDGEAFF
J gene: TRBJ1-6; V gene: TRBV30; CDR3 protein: CAWSVKGLSPLHF
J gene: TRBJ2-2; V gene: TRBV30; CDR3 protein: CAWSVGGPGELFF
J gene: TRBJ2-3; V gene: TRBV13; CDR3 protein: CASSIQVKRPTDTQYF
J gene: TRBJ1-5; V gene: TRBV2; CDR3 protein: CASSSDSNQPQHF